This entry describes one T cell receptor beta chain. Its binding antigen is unknown. Per-nucleotide qualities are absent, and no much larger clonotype sits a single base away. Each collaborating institution followed its own protocols to collect whole blood in K2EDTA tubes. Collaborator samples were shipped for TCRbeta analysis as frozen whole blood, isolated PBMCs, or DNA extracted from either sample type. This sample was included in a study of blood T cell repertoires in COVID-19 (TCRdb year 2020). Background for the entire study: Samples from collaborators originated in the United States, Italy and Spain and spanned both the acute and convalescent phases of COVID-19. The prospective study material was composed of cDNA or gDNA derived from T cells, B-cell-depleted T cells, or PBMCs. Subjects who had been exposed to COVID-19, were actively infected with it, or had recovered from it provided the deeply sampled blood TCRbeta repertoires that made up the dataset. A freely available public database, intended as a resource for researchers studying the immune response to SARS-CoV-2, is where the repertoires were released. Samples came from the ongoing ImmuneRACE study (first 160 participants) plus 1,254 subjects from 6 global collaborators. Nearly every sample came with metadata listing a de-identified subject ID, COVID-19 status, age in years and sex. HLA class I and class II types, where available, came from metadata supplied by the sample provider rather than from assay-based typing.

The germline V gene (reference sequence) gives CDR1 as SEHNR and CDR2 as FQNEAQ. Compared with germline, V lacks 1 base and J lacks 6 bases; bases without a gene match: 9. The CDR3, cysteine through phenylalanine, is 16 amino acids long. The CDR3 DNA has 48 bases and is translated from base 1. The research as a whole found: How much clinical and demographic metadata was included differed by source and by participant, and the metadata was provided uncurated.

TCRbeta CDR3 regions were amplified from genomic DNA using the immunoSEQ Assay, a bias-controlled multiplex PCR. The published analysis was carried out like this. Nucleated cell counts per sample were estimated from amplification of reference gene primers within the assay. To quantify the absolute abundance of each unique TCRbeta CDR3 rearrangement, sequence reads were collapsed and filtered. For each sample, productive Simpson clonality was calculated as the square root of Simpson's diversity index over productive rearrangements. TCRdb took over this immuneACCESS table, retaining in-frame rearrangements with V and J assigned. Such tables are incomplete; in checked studies, under half of the missing clones stem from an unresolved V gene, and the remainder is unexplained. That table gives V, J and clone size, and the DNA gave D and trimming. This sample holds approximately 130,000 clones; 75% to 85% were observed only once. The ten largest clones add up to 12% of the sample.

Here the chain combines TRBV7-9 and TRBJ1-2, and 9 bases in between align with TRBD1. Sequences were obtained from peripheral blood. The TCR comes from a human donor in a cohort sampled during active COVID-19. CDR3 region: CASSLGDRESEHGYTF. The DNA sequence follows: TGTGCCAGCAGCTTAGGGGACAGGGAGTCGGAGCATGGCTACACCTTC.